This T cell receptor (beta chain) was profiled in a study of glioma-infiltrating T cells. Background on the study: Presurgical dexamethasone in glioma patients lasted six or fewer days.

Using RNA template, CDR3s of TCR alpha and beta were amplified with iRepertoire arm-PCR. TCRdb re-called the multiplex PCR reads through MiXCR, storing one row per CDR3 protein. The sample lists approximately 400,000 distinct CDR3 sequences; 35% to 45% were seen once. About this clonotype itself: Its antigen is still unknown.

Notes on the study in general: Patients with low tissue-blood divergence carried a signature set of shared blood CDR3 motifs. Only very few CDR3 sequences appeared in both tissue and blood. Tissue-blood divergence was below expectation in non-neoplastic patients, above in gliomas.

The V gene end was trimmed by 4 bases and the J gene end by 6 bases; junction bases not matched to a gene: 7. CDR1 and CDR2 from the germline V gene are SGHNT and YYREEE (reference sequence). This CDR3 is built from 15 residues. The sample was glioma tissue, nonneoplastic brain tissue, or PBMCs (not recorded which). The rearrangement uses TRBV5-4 and TRBJ1-4; 9 nucleotides agree with TRBD1. The receptor's source is a human donor with low-grade glioma or glioblastoma, undergoing nonglioma brain surgery, or in good health (not recorded which). The CDR3 nucleotides are TGTGCCAGCAGCCGGCAGGGGACAGGGCATGAAAAACTGTTTTTT. Translation: CASSRQGTGHEKLFF.